This T cell receptor beta chain was sequenced for a study of OX40 agonist ivuxolimab in advanced cancers. Study-wide context: Patients were given ivuxolimab, an antibody that agonizes OX40 (CD134). The dose-escalation cohort had hepatocellular carcinoma, melanoma, renal cell or head and neck cancer. Study conclusions and caveats: No antigen was identified for the clonally expanded peripheral T cells.

Collection of blood occurred at baseline, at cycle 4 day 1, and at cycle 7 day 1. The V and J ends lost 1 base and 3 bases respectively, with 5 bases between them. The length of the CDR3 is 12 residues. CDR1 is SGHKS and CDR2 is YYEKEE in the germline V gene (reference sequence). A note on this clone: Antigen unknown.

The repertoire was sequenced with immunoSEQ multiplex PCR; TCRdb's copy has only in-frame clones and lacks some. The sample lists about 98,000 clones, about 92% occurring once. The chain recombines TRBV5-5 with TRBJ2-7; the D is unclear. This clonotype was obtained from an adult with an advanced solid tumor such as melanoma, head and neck, liver or kidney cancer. Sequenced material: CD4+ or CD8+ T cells sorted from blood, taken in a trial of the OX40 agonist ivuxolimab. The CDR3 DNA is TGTGCCAGCAGCTTGAGCGTCTACGAGCAGTACGTC. As protein: CASSLSVYEQYV.